The clone carrying this T cell receptor (beta chain) has more than one count but fewer than ten. Germline V lookup: CDR1 SGHTA, CDR2 FQGNSA. This CDR3 has 13 residues. V was pared by 5 bases and J by 3 bases, with 10 bases between. Fresh peripheral blood, around 9.2 ml of it, supplied the PBMCs. This sample was included in a study of T cells in Graves' hyperthyroidism and ophthalmopathy. RNA transcripts gave rise to amplified TCR beta CDR3 regions. Initially, a first-round RT-PCR of the TCR CDR3 employed the HTBI primer set. From the multiplex PCR reads, TCRdb called clonotypes with MiXCR, one entry per CDR3 protein. The table records about 600,000 distinct CDR3 sequences, more than 15% of them present only once.

The chain links TRBV7-2 to TRBJ2-5; a weak D match, TRBD1 (5 bases). This sequence originates from a woman aged 35 to 49 with Graves' ophthalmopathy. Specimen: blood. Here the CDR3 reads CASSPSGKETQYF. CDR3 coding DNA: TGTGCCAGCAGCCCCTCAGGGAAAGAGACCCAGTACTTC.